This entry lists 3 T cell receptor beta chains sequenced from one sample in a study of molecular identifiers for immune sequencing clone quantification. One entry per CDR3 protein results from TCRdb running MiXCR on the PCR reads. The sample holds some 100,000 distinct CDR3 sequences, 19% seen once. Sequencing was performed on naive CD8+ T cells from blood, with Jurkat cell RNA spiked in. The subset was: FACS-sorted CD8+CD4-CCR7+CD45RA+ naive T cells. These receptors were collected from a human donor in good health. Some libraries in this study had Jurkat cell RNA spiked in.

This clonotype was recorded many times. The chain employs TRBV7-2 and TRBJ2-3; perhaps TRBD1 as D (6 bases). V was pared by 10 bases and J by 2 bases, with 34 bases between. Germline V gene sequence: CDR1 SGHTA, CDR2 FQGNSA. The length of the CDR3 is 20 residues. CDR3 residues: CATREAHRDWVVNPTDTQYF. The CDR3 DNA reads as TGTGCCACCCGAGAAGCTCACAGGGATTGGGTCGTAAATCCCACAGATACGCAGTATTTT.

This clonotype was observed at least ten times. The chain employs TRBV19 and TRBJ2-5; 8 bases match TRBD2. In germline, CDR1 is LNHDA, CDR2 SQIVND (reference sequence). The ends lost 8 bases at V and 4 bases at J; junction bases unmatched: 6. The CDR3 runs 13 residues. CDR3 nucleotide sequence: TGTGCCAGTCGCCGGGGGGGCCTAGAGACCCAGTACTTC. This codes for CASRRGGLETQYF. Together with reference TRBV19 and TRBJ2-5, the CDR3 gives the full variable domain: DGGITQSPKYLFRKEGQNVTLSCEQNLNHDAMYWYRQDPGQGLRLIYYSQIVNDFQKGDIAEGYSVSREKKESFPLTVTSAQKNPTAFYLCASRRGGLETQYFGPGTRLLVL.

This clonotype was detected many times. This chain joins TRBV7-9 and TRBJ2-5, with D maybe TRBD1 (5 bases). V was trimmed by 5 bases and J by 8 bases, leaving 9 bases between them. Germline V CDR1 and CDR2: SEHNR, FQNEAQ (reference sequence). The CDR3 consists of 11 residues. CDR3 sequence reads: CASSPGLTQYF. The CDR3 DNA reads TGTGCCAGCAGCCCAGGGCTAACCCAGTACTTC.